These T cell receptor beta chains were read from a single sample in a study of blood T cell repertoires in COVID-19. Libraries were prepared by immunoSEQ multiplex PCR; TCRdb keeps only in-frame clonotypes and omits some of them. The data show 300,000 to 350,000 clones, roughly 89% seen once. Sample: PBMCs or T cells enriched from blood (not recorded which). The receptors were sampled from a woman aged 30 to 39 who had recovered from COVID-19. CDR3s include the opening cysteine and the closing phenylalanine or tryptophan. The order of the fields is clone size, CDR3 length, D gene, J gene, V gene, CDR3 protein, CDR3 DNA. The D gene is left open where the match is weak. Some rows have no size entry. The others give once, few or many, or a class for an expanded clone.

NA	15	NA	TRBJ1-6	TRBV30	CAWKALENPNSPLHF	TGTGCCTGGAAAGCACTCGAAAACCCGAATTCACCCCTCCACTTT
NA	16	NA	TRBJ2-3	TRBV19	CASSPSAAGTFGTQYF	TGTGCCAGTAGTCCATCCGCCGCTGGGACTTTTGGCACGCAGTATTTT
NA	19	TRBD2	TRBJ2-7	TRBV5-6	CASSLVRLAGAPRAYEQYF	TGTGCCAGCAGCTTGGTTAGACTAGCGGGAGCACCAAGGGCCTACGAGCAGTACTTC
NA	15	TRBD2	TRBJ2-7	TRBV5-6	CASRPFSGKRDEQYF	TGTGCCAGCAGACCCTTTAGCGGGAAGAGAGACGAGCAGTACTTC
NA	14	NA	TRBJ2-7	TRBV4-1	CASSQLVGGDEQYF	TGCGCCAGCAGCCAATTGGTCGGCGGGGACGAGCAGTACTTC
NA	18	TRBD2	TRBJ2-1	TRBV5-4	CASSFGTSGISIYNEQFF	TGTGCCAGCAGCTTCGGGACTAGCGGGATCAGCATCTACAATGAGCAGTTCTTC
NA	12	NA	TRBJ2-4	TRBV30	CAWSDLRDIQYF	TGTGCCTGGAGTGATCTGCGGGACATTCAGTACTTC
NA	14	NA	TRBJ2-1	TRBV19	CASMVGGLHNEQFF	TGTGCCAGTATGGTAGGAGGACTGCACAATGAGCAGTTCTTC
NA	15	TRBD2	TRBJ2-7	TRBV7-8	CASSLGGAGGYEQYF	TGTGCCAGCAGCTTAGGTGGGGCGGGAGGCTACGAGCAGTACTTC
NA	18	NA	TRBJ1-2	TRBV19	CASSPRRDTEILHYGYTF	TGTGCCAGTAGTCCACGACGGGACACAGAGATCCTTCACTATGGCTACACCTTC
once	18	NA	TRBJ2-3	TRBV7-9	CASSSKFARLYSTDTQYF	TGTGCCAGCAGCTCAAAATTCGCGCGGCTATACTCCACAGATACGCAGTATTTT
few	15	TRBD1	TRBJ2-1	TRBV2	CASSRDRRFYNEQFF	TGTGCCAGCAGCCGGGACAGGCGCTTTTACAATGAGCAGTTCTTC
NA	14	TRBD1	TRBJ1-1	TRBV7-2	CASSFHRGDTEAFF	TGTGCCAGCAGCTTCCACAGGGGGGACACTGAAGCTTTCTTT
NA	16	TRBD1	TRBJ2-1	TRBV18	CASSLTGTGLYNEQFF	TGTGCCAGCTCACTTACCGGGACAGGGCTATACAATGAGCAGTTCTTC
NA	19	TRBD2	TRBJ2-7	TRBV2	CASSPYPGLAGPWSYEQYF	TGTGCCAGCAGCCCTTACCCGGGACTAGCGGGACCCTGGTCCTACGAGCAGTACTTC
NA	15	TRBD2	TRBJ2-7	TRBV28	CASSLGGSGSYEQYF	TGTGCCAGCAGTTTGGGCGGGAGTGGATCCTACGAGCAGTACTTC
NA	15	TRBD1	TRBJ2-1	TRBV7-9	CASSLGTGGFNEQFF	TGTGCCAGCAGCCTCGGGACAGGGGGCTTTAATGAGCAGTTCTTC
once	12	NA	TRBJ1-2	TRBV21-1	CARGDSYYGYTF	TGTGCCAGGGGGGACAGTTACTATGGCTACACCTTC
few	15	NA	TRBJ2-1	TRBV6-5	CASTQVEGDYNEQFF	TGTGCCAGCACCCAGGTTGAAGGGGACTACAATGAGCAGTTCTTC
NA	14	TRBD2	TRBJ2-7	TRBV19	CASSSSGNHYEQYF	TGTGCCAGTAGTAGTAGCGGGAACCACTACGAGCAGTACTTC
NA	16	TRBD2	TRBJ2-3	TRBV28	CASGLAGPLRTDTQYF	TGTGCCAGCGGACTAGCGGGACCACTTCGAACAGATACGCAGTATTTT
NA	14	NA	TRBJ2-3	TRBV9	CASSVTGSTDTQYF	TGTGCCAGCAGCGTCACGGGATCCACAGATACGCAGTATTTT
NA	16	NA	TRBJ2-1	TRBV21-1	CASSKEPGLAFNEQFF	TGTGCCAGCAGCAAAGAACCGGGACTAGCGTTCAATGAGCAGTTCTTC
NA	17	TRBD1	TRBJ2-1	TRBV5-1	CASSVSPHRQGAGEQFF	TGCGCCAGCAGCGTGTCCCCCCATCGACAGGGCGCCGGTGAGCAGTTCTTC
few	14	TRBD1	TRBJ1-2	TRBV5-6	CASSLLTGAVGYTF	TGTGCCAGCAGCTTGCTAACAGGGGCGGTTGGCTACACCTTC
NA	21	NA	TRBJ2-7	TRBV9	CASSVAGPILGRAIISYEQYF	TGTGCCAGCAGCGTAGCTGGCCCGATCTTGGGCAGGGCGATAATATCCTACGAGCAGTACTTC
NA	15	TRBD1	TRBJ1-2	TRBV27	CASSGALDRPYGYTF	TGTGCCAGCAGTGGGGCCCTGGACAGGCCCTATGGCTACACCTTC
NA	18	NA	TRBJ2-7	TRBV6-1	CASSEARPFQSASYEQYF	TGTGCCAGCAGTGAAGCTCGGCCCTTCCAGTCAGCGTCCTACGAGCAGTACTTC
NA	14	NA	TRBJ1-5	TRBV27	CASSLGRDNQPQHF	TGTGCCAGCAGTTTAGGGCGAGACAATCAGCCCCAGCATTTT
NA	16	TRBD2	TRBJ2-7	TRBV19	CASSISGGGYGSEQYF	TGTGCCAGTAGTATTAGCGGGGGAGGGTACGGCAGCGAGCAGTACTTC
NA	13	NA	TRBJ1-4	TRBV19	CASRIRVEEKLFF	TGTGCCAGTAGAATCAGGGTGGAGGAAAAACTGTTTTTT
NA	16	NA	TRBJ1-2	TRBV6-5	CASSYSAASFFIGYTF	TGTGCCAGCAGTTACTCGGCAGCGAGTTTCTTTATAGGCTACACCTTC
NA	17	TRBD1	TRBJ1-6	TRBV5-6	CASSPAGGQLGNSPLHF	TGTGCCAGCAGCCCGGCGGGGGGACAGTTGGGTAATTCACCCCTCCACTTT
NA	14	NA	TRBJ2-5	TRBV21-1	CASSKSTDQETQYF	TGTGCCAGCAGCAAGTCGACAGACCAAGAGACCCAGTACTTC
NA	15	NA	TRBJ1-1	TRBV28	CASSRALGTITEAFF	TGTGCCAGCAGCAGAGCCTTGGGGACTATCACTGAAGCTTTCTTT
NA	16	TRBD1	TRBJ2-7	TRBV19	CASSITSGQGAGEQYF	TGTGCCAGTAGTATCACCTCGGGACAGGGGGCAGGAGAGCAGTACTTC
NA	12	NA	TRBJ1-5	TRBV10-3	CAISRSNQPQHF	TGTGCCATATCGAGGTCAAATCAGCCCCAGCATTTT
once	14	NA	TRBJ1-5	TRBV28	CASRTGQGNQPQHF	TGTGCCAGCAGGACGGGCCAGGGGAATCAGCCCCAGCATTTT
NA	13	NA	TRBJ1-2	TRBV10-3	CAASDSALYGYTF	TGTGCCGCCTCGGACAGCGCATTATATGGCTACACCTTC
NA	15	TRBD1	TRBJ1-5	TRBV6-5	CASGRQGASNQPQHF	TGTGCCAGCGGCCGACAGGGGGCTAGCAATCAGCCCCAGCATTTT
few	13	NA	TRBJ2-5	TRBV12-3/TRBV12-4	CASSLRVEETQYF	TGTGCCAGCAGTTTACGTGTTGAAGAGACCCAGTACTTC
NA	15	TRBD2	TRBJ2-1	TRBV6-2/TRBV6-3	CASSQTSGSPNEQFF	TGTGCCAGCAGTCAGACTAGCGGGAGTCCGAATGAGCAGTTCTTC
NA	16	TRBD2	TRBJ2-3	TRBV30	CAWSVLIAGGPDTQYF	TGTGCCTGGAGTGTACTTATCGCGGGAGGGCCAGATACGCAGTATTTT
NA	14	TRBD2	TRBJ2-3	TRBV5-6	CASSGRARPDTQYF	TGTGCCAGCAGTGGGAGGGCTAGGCCAGATACGCAGTATTTT
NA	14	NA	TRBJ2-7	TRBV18	CASSPQGGRDEQYF	TGTGCCAGCTCACCCCAAGGGGGGAGGGACGAGCAGTACTTC
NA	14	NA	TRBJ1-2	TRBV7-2	CASSHPLAEGVYTF	TGTGCCAGCAGCCACCCCTTGGCGGAGGGAGTCTACACCTTC
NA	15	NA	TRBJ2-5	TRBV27	CASSFRGSPWETQYF	TGTGCCAGCAGTTTTCGGGGGTCGCCCTGGGAGACCCAGTACTTC
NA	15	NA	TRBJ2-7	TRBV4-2	CASSQDPGLSYEQYF	TGTGCCAGCAGCCAAGATCCAGGGTTATCCTACGAGCAGTACTTC
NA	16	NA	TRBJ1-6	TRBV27	CASSLGAGLMGSPLHF	TGTGCCAGCAGTTTAGGGGCAGGGTTGATGGGTTCACCCCTCCACTTT
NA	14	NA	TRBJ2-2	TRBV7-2	CASRPHSNTGELFF	TGTGCCAGCAGACCCCACAGCAACACCGGGGAGCTGTTTTTT